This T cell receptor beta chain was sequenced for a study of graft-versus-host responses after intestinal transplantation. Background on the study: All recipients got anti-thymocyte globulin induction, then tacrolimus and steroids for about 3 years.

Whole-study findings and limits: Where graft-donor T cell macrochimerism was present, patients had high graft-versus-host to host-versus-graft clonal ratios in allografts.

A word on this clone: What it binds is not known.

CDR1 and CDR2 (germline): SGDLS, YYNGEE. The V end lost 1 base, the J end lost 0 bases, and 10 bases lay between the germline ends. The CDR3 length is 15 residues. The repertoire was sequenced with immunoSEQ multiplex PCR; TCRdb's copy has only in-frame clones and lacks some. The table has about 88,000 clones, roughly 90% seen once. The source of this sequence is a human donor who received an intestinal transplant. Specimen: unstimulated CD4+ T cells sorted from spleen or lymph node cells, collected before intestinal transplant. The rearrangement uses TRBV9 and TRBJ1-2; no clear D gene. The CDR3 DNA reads TGTGCCAGCAGCGTATTCTCCTCGTCTAACTATGGCTACACCTTC. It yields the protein CASSVFSSSNYGYTF.